Listed below are T cell receptor beta chains from one sample, sequenced in a study of T cells in localized non-small cell lung cancer. Generated by immunoSEQ multiplex PCR, the TCRdb table keeps only in-frame clones and is missing some. The table shows fewer than 35,000 clones, with roughly nine tenths occurring only once. The sample consisted of peripheral blood, taken before any cancer treatment. Receptor source: a female donor aged 60 or older with stage I lung adenocarcinoma. The CDR3 runs from the conserved cysteine through the conserved F or W. A D gene is named only where the DNA matches it firmly. Clone size is shown for a subset of rows, as once, few, many or a class of expanded clone.

d_call,v_call,clone_size,j_call,cdr3_aa,cdr3_nt
NA,TRBV5-1,NA,TRBJ1-2,CASSLGHGDGNYGYTF,TGCGCCAGCAGCTTGGGGCATGGGGACGGGAACTATGGCTACACCTTC
NA,TRBV13,NA,TRBJ1-1,CASSLDLNTEAFF,TGTGCCAGCAGCCTGGACCTGAACACTGAAGCTTTCTTT
NA,TRBV11-2,once,TRBJ2-3,CASSPQGVDTQYF,TGTGCCAGCAGCCCGCAAGGGGTGGATACGCAGTATTTT
TRBD2,TRBV30,NA,TRBJ2-7,CAWSLFGGSFYEQYF,TGTGCCTGGAGTCTTTTTGGCGGGAGTTTCTACGAGCAGTACTTC
TRBD2,TRBV9,NA,TRBJ2-3,CASTRTSGYTDTQYF,TGTGCCAGTACGCGGACTAGCGGTTACACAGATACGCAGTATTTT
NA,TRBV4-3,NA,TRBJ2-7,CASSQDLTEENYEQYF,TGCGCCAGCAGCCAAGATCTAACAGAAGAAAACTACGAGCAGTACTTC
NA,TRBV29-1,NA,TRBJ2-5,CSAPSGETQYF,TGCAGCGCCCCCTCGGGGGAGACCCAGTACTTC
NA,TRBV6-6,NA,TRBJ2-3,CASSYLMLTDTQYF,TGTGCCAGCAGTTATCTAATGCTCACAGATACGCAGTATTTT
TRBD2,TRBV5-4,NA,TRBJ2-3,CASSRTSGHTDTQYF,TGTGCCAGCAGCCGGACTAGCGGGCACACAGATACGCAGTATTTT
NA,TRBV27,NA,TRBJ2-3,CASSPVSVFTDTQYF,TGTGCCAGCAGTCCTGTTAGCGTTTTCACAGATACGCAGTATTTT
NA,TRBV4-1,once,TRBJ1-2,CASSQEYSHIYGYTF,TGCGCCAGCAGCCAAGAGTACTCACACATCTATGGCTACACCTTC
NA,TRBV29-1,NA,TRBJ1-1,CSVVTYPALEAFF,TGCAGCGTGGTGACCTACCCTGCCCTTGAAGCTTTCTTT
TRBD2,TRBV2,NA,TRBJ2-1,CASNNRPGLGYNEQFF,TGTGCCAGCAATAATCGACCGGGACTAGGGTACAATGAGCAGTTCTTC
NA,TRBV9,NA,TRBJ2-2,CASSVADTGELFF,TGTGCCAGCAGCGTAGCTGATACCGGGGAGCTGTTTTTT
TRBD2,TRBV5-1,NA,TRBJ2-1,CASSPVAGGGLGEQFF,TGCGCCAGCAGCCCTGTAGCGGGAGGAGGGTTGGGTGAGCAGTTCTTC
NA,TRBV4-1,NA,TRBJ2-1,CASSQGLGSPYNEQFF,TGCGCCAGCAGCCAGGGGCTAGGAAGCCCCTACAATGAGCAGTTCTTC
TRBD2,TRBV6-6,NA,TRBJ2-1,CASSFGLAGDEQFF,TGTGCCAGCAGTTTCGGACTAGCGGGAGACGAGCAGTTCTTC
TRBD1,TRBV5-4,NA,TRBJ2-5,CASSSTGGGETQYF,TGTGCCAGCAGCTCGACAGGGGGCGGAGAGACCCAGTACTTC
TRBD1,TRBV7-9,NA,TRBJ1-2,CASSPQGDPGYTF,TGTGCCAGCAGCCCCCAGGGGGACCCTGGCTACACCTTC
NA,TRBV14,NA,TRBJ2-7,CASSQDPRQGLLYEQYF,TGTGCCAGCAGCCAAGATCCCAGGCAGGGACTCCTTTACGAGCAGTACTTC
NA,TRBV19,NA,TRBJ1-2,CASSRQEANYGYTF,TGTGCCAGTAGTAGACAGGAAGCTAACTATGGCTACACCTTC
TRBD1,TRBV10-3,NA,TRBJ2-3,CAINGQGTTGTDTQYF,TGTGCCATCAATGGACAGGGAACCACTGGCACAGATACGCAGTATTTT
TRBD1,TRBV29-1,NA,TRBJ1-1,CSADRADTEAFF,TGCAGCGCCGACAGGGCGGACACTGAAGCTTTCTTT
TRBD2,TRBV6-4,NA,TRBJ2-5,CASSTTSEETQYF,TGTGCCAGCAGTACGACTAGCGAAGAGACCCAGTACTTC
TRBD2,TRBV5-4,NA,TRBJ2-4,CASSIAGVTKNIQYF,TGTGCCAGCTCGATAGCGGGAGTAACCAAAAACATTCAGTACTTC